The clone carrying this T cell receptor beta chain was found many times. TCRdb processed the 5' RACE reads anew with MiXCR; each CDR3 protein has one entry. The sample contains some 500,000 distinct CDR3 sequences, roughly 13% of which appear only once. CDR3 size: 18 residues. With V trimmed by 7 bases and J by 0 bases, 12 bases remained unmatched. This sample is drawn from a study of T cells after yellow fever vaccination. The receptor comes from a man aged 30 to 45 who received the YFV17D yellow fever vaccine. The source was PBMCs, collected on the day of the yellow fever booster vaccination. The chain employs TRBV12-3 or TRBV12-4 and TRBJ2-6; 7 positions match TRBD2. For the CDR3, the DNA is TGTGCCAGCATCGCCGTAGGGCGGGGGTACTCTGGGGCCAACGTCCTGACTTTC. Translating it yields CASIAVGRGYSGANVLTF.